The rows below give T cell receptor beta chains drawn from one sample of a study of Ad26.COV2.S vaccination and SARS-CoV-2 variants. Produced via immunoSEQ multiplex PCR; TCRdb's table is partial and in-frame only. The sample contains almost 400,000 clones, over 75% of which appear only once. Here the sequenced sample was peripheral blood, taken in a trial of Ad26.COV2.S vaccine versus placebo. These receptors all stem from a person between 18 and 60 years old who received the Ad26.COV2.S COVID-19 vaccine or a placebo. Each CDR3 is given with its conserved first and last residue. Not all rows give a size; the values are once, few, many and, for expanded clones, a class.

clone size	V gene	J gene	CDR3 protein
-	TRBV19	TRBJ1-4	CASSPLLGGSEKLFF
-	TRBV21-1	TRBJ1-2	CASSGRPGLENGYTF
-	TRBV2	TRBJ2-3	CASSEDRLTQYF
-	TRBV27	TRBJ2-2	CASSLFQANTGELFF
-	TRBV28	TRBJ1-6	CASSLRAKPLHF
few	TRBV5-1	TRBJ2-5	CASSLAGIHEETQYF
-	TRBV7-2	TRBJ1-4	CASSLANTGSMVPQNEKLFF
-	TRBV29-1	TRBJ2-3	CSVVAQAFTDTQYF
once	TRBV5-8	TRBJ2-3	CASTRDRAGDTQYF
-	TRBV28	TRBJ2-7	CASSLAQRGREQYF
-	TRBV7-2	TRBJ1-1	CASSSDRYNTEAFF
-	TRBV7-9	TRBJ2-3	CASSLALNRGTDTQYF
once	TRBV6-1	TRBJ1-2	CASSEARQGAKGYTF
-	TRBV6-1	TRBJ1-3	CASSDLTGNTIYF
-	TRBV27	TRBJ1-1	CASSLEEHTEAFF
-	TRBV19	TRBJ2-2	CASSGTGEATGELFF
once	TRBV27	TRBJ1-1	CATRVSPGTEAFF
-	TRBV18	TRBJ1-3	CASSPKGTGNTIYF
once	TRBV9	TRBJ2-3	CASSVGRESADTQYF
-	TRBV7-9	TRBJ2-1	CASSFGGIWDEQFF